The next 11 T cell receptor beta chains were all read from a single sample in a study of T-cell reconstitution after alpha-beta-depleted transplantation in children. Unique molecular identifiers were built into the TCRbeta library. One entry per CDR3 protein results from TCRdb running MiXCR on the PCR reads. The repertoire holds 500,000 to 600,000 distinct CDR3 sequences, 25% to 30% seen once, with around a third in the top ten. The starting material was PBMCs, obtained before TCRalphabeta/CD19-depleted stem cell transplant. Receptors were obtained from a boy under two years old with Wiskott-Aldrich syndrome, due to receive a stem cell transplant.

This clonotype was seen repeatedly, ten times or more. The chain recombines TRBV5-6 with TRBJ2-7; 8 bases are shared with TRBD1. Germline loops: CDR1 SGHDT, CDR2 YYEEEE. V shed 1 base and J 3 bases; nucleotides not matched to a gene: 12. This CDR3 region has 17 residues. This chain's CDR3 is CASSLRFTGTGDYEQYF. The CDR3 region has the DNA TGTGCCAGCAGCTTGCGGTTCACCGGGACAGGCGACTACGAGCAGTACTTC.

This clonotype turned up a few times. The chain recombines TRBV15 with TRBJ2-7, with D perhaps TRBD2 (6 bases). This CDR3 spans 15 amino acids. V was pared by 1 base and J by 0 bases, with 10 bases between. Looked up from germline, CDR1 is LNHNV and CDR2 is YYDKDF (reference sequence). For the CDR3, the DNA is TGTGCCACCAGCAGAGCAAACGGGGGCTCCTACGAGCAGTACTTC. It is translated as CATSRANGGSYEQYF.

This chain uses TRBV6-1 with TRBJ1-2, with 8 bases matching TRBD1. This CDR3 is built from 13 residues. CDR1 is MNHNS, CDR2 SASEGT, per germline. V gave up 6 bases and J gave up 4 bases; unmatched junction bases: 4. The CDR3 here is CASRSGTGYGYTF. In DNA form, the CDR3 reads TGTGCCAGCAGGTCCGGGACAGGCTATGGCTACACCTTC.

This clonotype occurred a few times. V usage is TRBV5-1 and J usage is TRBJ1-3; D gene unclear. The V and J ends lost 3 bases and 0 bases respectively, with 13 bases between them. The CDR3 runs 16 residues. Germline V CDR1 and CDR2: SGHRS, YFSETQ. CDR3 sequence reads: CASSYSSPGSGNTIYF. The DNA for the CDR3 is TGCGCCAGCAGCTATTCCTCTCCGGGCTCTGGAAACACCATATATTTT.

The chain has TRBV5-1 and TRBJ2-1; 9 positions match TRBD2. The germline CDR1 and CDR2 sequences are SGHRS and YFSETQ. The J segment lost 6 bases and the V segment lost 3 bases, leaving 7 bases of the junction unmatched. The CDR3 runs 15 residues. This CDR3 is CASSWKGTSRNEQFF. DNA for the CDR3: TGCGCCAGCAGCTGGAAGGGGACTAGCCGCAATGAGCAGTTCTTC.

V and J are TRBV5-1 and TRBJ2-2; D remains ambiguous. The CDR3 runs 16 residues. Germline V gene lookup returns CDR1 SGHRS and CDR2 YFSETQ. Trimming shortened V by 1 base and J by 0 bases, and 10 bases separated the two germline ends. In nucleotides, the CDR3 is TGCGCCAGCAGCTTGACTGGTATGTCGAACACCGGGGAGCTGTTTTTT. Its translation: CASSLTGMSNTGELFF.

This clonotype has just a few counts. The V gene is TRBV5-1, the J gene TRBJ2-5; the match to TRBD2 covers 15 bases. In germline, CDR1 is SGHRS, CDR2 YFSETQ. The trim removed 4 bases at V and 6 bases at J, leaving 10 bases unmatched. The CDR3 runs to 17 residues. This chain's CDR3 is CASSLGLGTSGRQTQYF. The CDR3 nucleotides are TGCGCCAGCAGCCTAGGACTCGGGACTAGCGGGAGGCAGACCCAGTACTTC. Full variable domain (outside the CDR3, taken from reference TRBV5-1 and TRBJ2-5): KAGVTQTPRYLIKTRGQQVTLSCSPISGHRSVSWYQQTPGQGLQFLFEYFSETQRNKGNFPGRFSGRQFSNSRSEMNVSTLELGDSALYLCASSLGLGTSGRQTQYFGPGTRLLVL.

The chain links TRBV19 to TRBJ2-1; no firm D call. The CDR3 covers 16 residues. V was cut by 2 bases and J by 2 bases, with 13 bases left in between. In germline, CDR1 is LNHDA, CDR2 SQIVND (reference sequence). Here the CDR3 reads CASSILGGLAYNEQFF. In DNA form, the CDR3 reads TGTGCCAGTAGTATATTGGGCGGTCTAGCCTACAATGAGCAGTTCTTC.

The chain couples TRBV11-2 to TRBJ1-1; unclear D gene. V was trimmed by 2 bases and J by 6 bases, leaving 10 bases between them. This CDR3 contains 13 residues. The germline V gene has CDR1 SGHAT and CDR2 FQNNGV. For the CDR3, the DNA is TGTGCCAGCAGCTTACAAGATTTCGCTGAAGCTTTCTTT. Translated, it gives CASSLQDFAEAFF.

This clonotype was counted between two and nine times. This chain links TRBV24-1 with TRBJ2-3; tentatively, D is TRBD2 (5 bases). Trimming cost V 4 bases and J 0 bases, with 13 bases left between them. The V gene's germline CDR1 is KGHDR and CDR2 SFDVKD. This CDR3 region has 16 residues. The CDR3 bases are TGTGCCACCAGTGAAGCCCGGGGATTTAGCACAGATACGCAGTATTTT. This translates into CATSEARGFSTDTQYF.

The rearrangement uses TRBV12-3 or TRBV12-4 and TRBJ2-2, with no clear D. The CDR3 has 14 residues. V lost 5 bases to trimming and J lost 3 bases, with 10 bases between them. The chain's CDR3 is CASSRVSDTGELFF. CDR3 DNA sequence: TGTGCCAGCAGTCGAGTTTCTGACACCGGGGAGCTGTTTTTT.